The subject of this entry is one T cell receptor (beta chain). The antigen is undetermined. CDR1 is LGHDT, CDR2 YNNKEL, per germline (reference sequence). There are 14 residues in the CDR3. Trimming took 4 bases from V and 4 from J, leaving 13 bases between them. This sample is drawn from a study of T cell responses to AZD1222 COVID-19 vaccine. Across the study: Researchers grouped second doses given at about 4 or about 12 weeks into one pool. Findings of the study overall: Regions 160-218 and 743-854 dominated among vaccine-associated CD4 TCRs spanning spike.

Here immunoSEQ multiplex PCR was the method, and the copy in TCRdb shows in-frame clones only, minus some. This table holds around 110,000 clones, roughly 90% found once. The clonotype was recovered from an adult in good health. This chain joins TRBV3-1 (or the pseudogene TRBV3-2) and TRBJ1-1; the D gene is possibly TRBD1 (5 bases). The source material was peripheral blood, sampled on day 0 of AZD1222 vaccination. CDR3 protein: CASSLGTGGTEAFF. The CDR3 DNA is TGTGCCAGCAGCCTCGGGACCGGGGGCACTGAAGCTTTCTTT.